These 4 T cell receptor beta chains came from one sample sequenced in a study of T cell responses to AZD1222 COVID-19 vaccine. Profiling relied on immunoSEQ multiplex PCR, and the TCRdb table lists in-frame clones only, not all of them. The repertoire holds over 85,000 clones, with approximately 90% as singletons. This specimen consisted of peripheral blood, obtained on day 0 of AZD1222 vaccination. The source of these receptors is an adult in good health.

The chain is built from TRBV5-1 and TRBJ1-4; D remains unclear. V was clipped by 4 bases and J by 2 bases, with 9 bases between them. The CDR3 totals 14 residues. Per the germline V gene, CDR1 is SGHRS and CDR2 is YFSETQ. CDR3 DNA: TGCGCCAGCAGCCCCTCGGGGACTAATGAAAAACTGTTTTTT. Its translation is CASSPSGTNEKLFF.

The V gene is TRBV15, the J gene TRBJ2-1; tentatively, D is TRBD2 (6 bases). The germline CDR1 and CDR2 sequences are LNHNV and YYDKDF (reference sequence). The germline V and J ends were trimmed by 1 base and 1 base, with 14 bases remaining between them. The CDR3 loop spans 17 amino acids. CDR3: CATSRALADYSYNEQFF. The DNA for the CDR3 is TGTGCCACCAGCAGAGCACTAGCAGATTATTCCTACAATGAGCAGTTCTTC.

This chain joins TRBV6-2 or TRBV6-3 and TRBJ2-1; weak D call: TRBD2 (6 bases). Germline CDR1 and CDR2: MNHEY and SVGEGT. The CDR3 extends over 15 amino acids. Trimming removed 5 bases from V and 5 bases from J, with 16 bases in between. CDR3 nucleotides: TGTGCCAGCAGTAACCCCAGGACTACCAACAATGAGCAGTTCTTC. This sequence encodes CASSNPRTTNNEQFF.

V usage is TRBV27 and J usage is TRBJ2-7; TRBD2 aligns across 9 bases. V lost 7 bases to trimming and J lost 2 bases; unmatched junction nucleotides: 18. Looked up from germline, CDR1 is MNHEY and CDR2 is SMNVEV (reference sequence). The length of the CDR3 is 18 residues. The CDR3 protein is CASKAWASGTGLTYEQYF. The CDR3 DNA sequence: TGTGCCAGCAAAGCGTGGGCTAGCGGGACCGGTTTGACCTACGAGCAGTACTTC.